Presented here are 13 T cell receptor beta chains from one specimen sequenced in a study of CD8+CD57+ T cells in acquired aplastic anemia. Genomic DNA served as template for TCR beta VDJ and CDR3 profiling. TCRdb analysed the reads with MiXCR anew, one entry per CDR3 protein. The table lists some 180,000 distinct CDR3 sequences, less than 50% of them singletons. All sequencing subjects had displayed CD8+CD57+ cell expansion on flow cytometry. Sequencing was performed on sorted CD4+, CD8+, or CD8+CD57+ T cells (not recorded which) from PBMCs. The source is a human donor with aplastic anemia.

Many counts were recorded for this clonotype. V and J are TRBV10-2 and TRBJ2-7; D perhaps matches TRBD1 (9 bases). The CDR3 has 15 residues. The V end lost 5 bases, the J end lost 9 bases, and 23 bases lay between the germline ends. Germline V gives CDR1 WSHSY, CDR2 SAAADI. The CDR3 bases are TGCGCCAGCAGTTCGGGAGGGGACAGGGAGGCTTGGCAGTACTTC. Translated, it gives CASSSGGDREAWQYF.

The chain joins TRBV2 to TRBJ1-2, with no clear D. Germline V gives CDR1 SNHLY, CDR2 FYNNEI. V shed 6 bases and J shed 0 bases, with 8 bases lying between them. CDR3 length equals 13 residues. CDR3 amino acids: CASSTGANYGYTF. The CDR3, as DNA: TGTGCCAGCAGCACGGGAGCTAACTATGGCTACACCTTC.

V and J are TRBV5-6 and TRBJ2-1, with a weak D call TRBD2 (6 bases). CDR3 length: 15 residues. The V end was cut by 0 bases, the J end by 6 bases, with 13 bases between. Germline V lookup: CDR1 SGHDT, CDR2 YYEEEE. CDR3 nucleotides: TGTGCCAGCAGCTTGGGGAGTAGCGGATTCAATGAGCAGTTCTTC. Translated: CASSLGSSGFNEQFF.

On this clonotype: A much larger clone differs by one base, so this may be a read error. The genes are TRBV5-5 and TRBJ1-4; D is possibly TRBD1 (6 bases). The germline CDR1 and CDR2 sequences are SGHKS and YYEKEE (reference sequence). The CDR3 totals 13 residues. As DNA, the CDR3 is TGTGCCAGCAGCTGGGACAACTATGAAGAACTGTTTTTT. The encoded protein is CASSWDNYEELFF.

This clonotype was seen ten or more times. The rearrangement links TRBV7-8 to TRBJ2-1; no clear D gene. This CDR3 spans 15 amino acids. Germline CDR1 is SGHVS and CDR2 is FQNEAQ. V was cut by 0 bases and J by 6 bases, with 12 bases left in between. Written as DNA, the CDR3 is TGTGCCAGCAGCTTAGCGAGGCGGCTTGGCAATGAGCAGTTCTTC. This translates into CASSLARRLGNEQFF.

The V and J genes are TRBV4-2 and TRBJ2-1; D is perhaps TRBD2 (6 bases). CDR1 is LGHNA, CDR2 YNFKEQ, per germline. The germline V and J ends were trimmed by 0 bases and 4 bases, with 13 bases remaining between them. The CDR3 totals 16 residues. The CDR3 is CASSQDPSAGYNEQFF. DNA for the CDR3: TGTGCCAGCAGCCAAGACCCCAGCGCGGGATACAATGAGCAGTTCTTC.

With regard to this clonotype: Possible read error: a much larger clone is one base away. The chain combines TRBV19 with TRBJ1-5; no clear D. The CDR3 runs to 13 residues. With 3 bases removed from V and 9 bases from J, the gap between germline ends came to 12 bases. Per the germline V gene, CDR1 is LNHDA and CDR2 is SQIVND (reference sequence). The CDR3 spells CASSIQLARPQHF. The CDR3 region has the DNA TGTGCCAGTAGTATTCAGTTAGCTCGGCCCCAGCATTTT.

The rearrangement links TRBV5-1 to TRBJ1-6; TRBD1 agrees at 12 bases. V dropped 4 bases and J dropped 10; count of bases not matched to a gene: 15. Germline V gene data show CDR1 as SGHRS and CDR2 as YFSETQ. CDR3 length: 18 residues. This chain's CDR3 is CASSPYGTGGAGRSPLHF. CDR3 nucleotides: TGCGCCAGCAGCCCCTACGGGACAGGGGGCGCGGGGAGGTCACCCCTCCACTTT.

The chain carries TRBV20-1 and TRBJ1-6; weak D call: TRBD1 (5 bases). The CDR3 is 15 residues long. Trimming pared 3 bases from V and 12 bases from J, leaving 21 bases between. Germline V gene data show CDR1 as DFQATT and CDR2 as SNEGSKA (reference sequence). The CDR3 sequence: CSASSQGVSILPLHF. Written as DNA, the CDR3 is TGCAGTGCTAGTTCTCAGGGTGTATCGATCTTACCCCTCCACTTT.

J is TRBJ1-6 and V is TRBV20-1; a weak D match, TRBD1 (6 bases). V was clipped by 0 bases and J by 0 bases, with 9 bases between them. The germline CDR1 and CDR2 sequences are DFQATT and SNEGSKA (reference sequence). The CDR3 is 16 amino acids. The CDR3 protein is CSARDRQDSYNSPLHF. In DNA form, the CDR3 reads TGCAGTGCTAGAGACCGACAGGACTCCTATAATTCACCCCTCCACTTT.

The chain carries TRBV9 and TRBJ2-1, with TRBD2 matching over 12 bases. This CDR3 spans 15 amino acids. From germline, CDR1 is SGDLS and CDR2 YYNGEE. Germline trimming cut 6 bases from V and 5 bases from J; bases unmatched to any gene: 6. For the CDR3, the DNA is TGTGCCAGCAACCCTAGCGGGGGGGCCCACAATGAGCAGTTCTTC. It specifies CASNPSGGAHNEQFF.

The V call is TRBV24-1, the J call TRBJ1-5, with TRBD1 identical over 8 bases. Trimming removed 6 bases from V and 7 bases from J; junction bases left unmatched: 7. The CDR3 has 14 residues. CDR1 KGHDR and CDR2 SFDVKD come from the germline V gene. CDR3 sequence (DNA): TGTGCCACCAGTAAGGTGGGGACAGGACAGCCCCAGCATTTT. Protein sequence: CATSKVGTGQPQHF.

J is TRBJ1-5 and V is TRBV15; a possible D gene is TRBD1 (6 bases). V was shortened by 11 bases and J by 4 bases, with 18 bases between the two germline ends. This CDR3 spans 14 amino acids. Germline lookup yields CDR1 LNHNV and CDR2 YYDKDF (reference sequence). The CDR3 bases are TGTGCCTCTTCCGGACAGAATGTTAATCAGCCCCAGCATTTT. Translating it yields CASSGQNVNQPQHF.